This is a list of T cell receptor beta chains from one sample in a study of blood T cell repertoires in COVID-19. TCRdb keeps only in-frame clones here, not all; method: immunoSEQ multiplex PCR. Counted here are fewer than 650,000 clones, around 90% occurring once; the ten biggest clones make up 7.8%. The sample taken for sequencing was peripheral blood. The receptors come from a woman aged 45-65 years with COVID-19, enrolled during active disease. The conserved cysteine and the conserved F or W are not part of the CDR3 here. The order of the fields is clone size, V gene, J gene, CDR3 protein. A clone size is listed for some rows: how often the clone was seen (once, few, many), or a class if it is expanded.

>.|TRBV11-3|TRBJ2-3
ASSLGLTGDTDTQY
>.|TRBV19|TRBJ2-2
ASSMSGRVGEGTGELF
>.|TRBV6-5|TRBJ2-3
ASTPRGGGDTQY
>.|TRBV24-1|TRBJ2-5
ATSVAGIQETQY
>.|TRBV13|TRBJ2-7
ASSRAMTSGGDQQY
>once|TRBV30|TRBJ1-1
AWSTDLNTEAF
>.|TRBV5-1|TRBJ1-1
ATAAGDPNTEAF
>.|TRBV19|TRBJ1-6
ASQEGVGNSPLH
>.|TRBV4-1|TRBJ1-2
ASSQPATGYYGYT
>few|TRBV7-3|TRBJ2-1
ATPQGNNEQF
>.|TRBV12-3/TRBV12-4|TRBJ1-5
ASSTQGGQPQH
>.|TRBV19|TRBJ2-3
ASTPTGGVTDTQY
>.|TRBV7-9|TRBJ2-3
ASSPQVSTDTQY
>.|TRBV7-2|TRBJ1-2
ASSLISTGGSDGYT
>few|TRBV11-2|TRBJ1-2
ASSLGLDRLDGYT
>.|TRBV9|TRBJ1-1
ASSSRTGPGTEAF
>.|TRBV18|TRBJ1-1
ASSLPGQGGAEAF
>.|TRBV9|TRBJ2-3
ASSVNRQGVIGTDTQY
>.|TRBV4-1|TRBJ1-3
ASSQRGANRLSGNTIY
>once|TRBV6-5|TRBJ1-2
ASSSGDYGYT
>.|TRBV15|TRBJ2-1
ATSRDLGLVNEQF
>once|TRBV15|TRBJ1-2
ATSIFGQIPNYGYT
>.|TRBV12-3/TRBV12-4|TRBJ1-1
ASGTAENTEAF
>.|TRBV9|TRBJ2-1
ASSVEGLTYNEQF
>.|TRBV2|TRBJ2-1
ASGDREGYNEQF
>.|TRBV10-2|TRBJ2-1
ASSGGTHNEQF
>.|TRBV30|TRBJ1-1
AWTLGRGDTEAF
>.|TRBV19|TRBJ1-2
ASSITGVNYGYT
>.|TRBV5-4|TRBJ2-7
ASSLNRYEQY
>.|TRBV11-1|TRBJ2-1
ASSLTSGGAREQF
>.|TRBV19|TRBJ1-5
ASSPGTDFNQPQH
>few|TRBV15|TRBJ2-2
ATRQNTGELF
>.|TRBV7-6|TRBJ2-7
ASSPGGTYEQY
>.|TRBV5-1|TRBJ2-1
ASSPGGRENEQF
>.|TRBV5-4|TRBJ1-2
ASSFPVGGYT
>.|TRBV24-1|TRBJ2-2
ATSDKWGPQNTGELF
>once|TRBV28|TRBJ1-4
ASSFGGPNEKLF
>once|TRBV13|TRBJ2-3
ASSLGREADTQY
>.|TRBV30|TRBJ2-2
AWSVDTGETGELF
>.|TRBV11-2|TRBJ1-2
ASSTVDRGYGYT
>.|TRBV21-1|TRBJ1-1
ASSQRGRVTATEAF
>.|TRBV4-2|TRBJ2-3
ASSQALGTSAATDTQY
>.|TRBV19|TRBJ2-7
ASSLGTGGTYEQY
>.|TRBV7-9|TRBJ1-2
ASSSRGEDGYT
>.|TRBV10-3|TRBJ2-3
AILAGGTDTQY
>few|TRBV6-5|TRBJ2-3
AIRTSGGNKDTQY
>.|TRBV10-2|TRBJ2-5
ASRGFLAGRTGETQY
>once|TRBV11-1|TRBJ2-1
ASSPADNEQF
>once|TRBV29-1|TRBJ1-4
SVLDSATNEKLF
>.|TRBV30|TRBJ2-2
AWSNRALYTGELF
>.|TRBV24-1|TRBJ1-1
ATRAGGSYTEAF
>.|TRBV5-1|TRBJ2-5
ASSLEGGGETQY
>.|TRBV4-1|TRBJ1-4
ASSQVRGEKLF
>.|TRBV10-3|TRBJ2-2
AISGMGTGTSTGELF
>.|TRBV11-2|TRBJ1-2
ASSFTAAYYGYT
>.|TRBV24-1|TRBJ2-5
ATSDPGMGLVETQY
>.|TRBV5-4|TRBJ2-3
ASSPRDRMDTQY